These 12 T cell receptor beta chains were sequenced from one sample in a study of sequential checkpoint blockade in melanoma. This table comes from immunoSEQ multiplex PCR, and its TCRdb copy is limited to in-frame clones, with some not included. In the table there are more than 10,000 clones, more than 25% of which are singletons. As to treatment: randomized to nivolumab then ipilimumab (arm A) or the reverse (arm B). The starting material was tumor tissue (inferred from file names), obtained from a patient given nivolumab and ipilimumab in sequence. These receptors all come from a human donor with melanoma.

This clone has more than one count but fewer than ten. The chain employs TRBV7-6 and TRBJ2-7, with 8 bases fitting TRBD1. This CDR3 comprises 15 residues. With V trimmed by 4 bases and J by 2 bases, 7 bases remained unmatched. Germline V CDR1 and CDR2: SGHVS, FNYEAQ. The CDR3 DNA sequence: TGTGCCAGCAGCTCATATAGGACAGGGACCTACGAGCAGTACTTC. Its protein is CASSSYRTGTYEQYF.

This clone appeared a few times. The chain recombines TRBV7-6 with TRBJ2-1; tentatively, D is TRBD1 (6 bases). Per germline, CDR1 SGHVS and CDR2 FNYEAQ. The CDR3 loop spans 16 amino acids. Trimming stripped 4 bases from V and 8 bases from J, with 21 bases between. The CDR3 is CASSWGQGQRRDEQFF. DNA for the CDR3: TGTGCCAGCAGCTGGGGCCAGGGGCAGAGACGGGATGAGCAGTTCTTC.

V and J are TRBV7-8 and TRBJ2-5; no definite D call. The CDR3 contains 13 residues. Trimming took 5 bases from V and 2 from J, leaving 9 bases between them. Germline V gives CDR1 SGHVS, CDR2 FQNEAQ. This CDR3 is CASSRALQETQYF. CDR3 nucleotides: TGTGCCAGCAGCAGGGCTTTGCAAGAGACCCAGTACTTC.

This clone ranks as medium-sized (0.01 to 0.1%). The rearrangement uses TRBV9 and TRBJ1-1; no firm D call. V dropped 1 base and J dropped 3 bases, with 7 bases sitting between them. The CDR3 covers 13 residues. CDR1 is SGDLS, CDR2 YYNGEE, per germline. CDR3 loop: CASSVRGDTEAFF. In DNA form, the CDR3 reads TGTGCCAGCAGCGTACGAGGAGACACTGAAGCTTTCTTT.

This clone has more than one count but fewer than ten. CDR3 residues: CASTPAGGSTEAFF. Here the CDR3 DNA reads TGTGCCAGTACTCCCGCGGGGGGGAGCACTGAAGCTTTCTTT. The chain has TRBV19 and TRBJ1-1; D might be TRBD1 (5 bases). The V and J ends lost 7 bases and 4 bases respectively, with 16 bases between them. Germline values: CDR1 LNHDA, CDR2 SQIVND (reference sequence). There are 14 residues in the CDR3.

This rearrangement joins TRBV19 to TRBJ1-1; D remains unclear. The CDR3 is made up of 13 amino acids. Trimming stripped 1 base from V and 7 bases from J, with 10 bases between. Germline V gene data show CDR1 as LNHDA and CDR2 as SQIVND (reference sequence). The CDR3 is CASSIGKFDEAFF. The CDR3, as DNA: TGTGCCAGTAGTATAGGGAAATTCGATGAAGCTTTCTTT.

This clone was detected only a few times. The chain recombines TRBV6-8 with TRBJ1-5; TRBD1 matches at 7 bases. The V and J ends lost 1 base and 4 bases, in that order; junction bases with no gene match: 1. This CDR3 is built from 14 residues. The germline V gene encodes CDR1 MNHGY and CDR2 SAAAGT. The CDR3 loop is CASSYLDRNQPQHF. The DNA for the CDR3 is TGTGCCAGCAGTTACTTGGACAGGAATCAGCCCCAGCATTTT.

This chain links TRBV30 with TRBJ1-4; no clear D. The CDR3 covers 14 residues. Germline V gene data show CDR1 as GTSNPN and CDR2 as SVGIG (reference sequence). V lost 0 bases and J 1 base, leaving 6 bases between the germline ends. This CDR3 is CAWSVGLTNEKLFF. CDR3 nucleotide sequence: TGTGCCTGGAGTGTTGGCCTAACTAATGAAAAACTGTTTTTT.

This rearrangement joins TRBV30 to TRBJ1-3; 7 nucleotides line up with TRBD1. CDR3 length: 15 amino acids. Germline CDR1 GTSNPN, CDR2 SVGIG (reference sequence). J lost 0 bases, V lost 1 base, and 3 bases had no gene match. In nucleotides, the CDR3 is TGTGCCTGGAGTGACAGGGGATTCTCTGGAAACACCATATATTTT. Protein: CAWSDRGFSGNTIYF.

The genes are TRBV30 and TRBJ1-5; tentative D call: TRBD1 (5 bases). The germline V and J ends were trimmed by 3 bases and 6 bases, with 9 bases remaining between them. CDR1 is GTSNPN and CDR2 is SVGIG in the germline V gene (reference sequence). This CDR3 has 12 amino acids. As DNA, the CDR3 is TGTGCCTGGAGCCCAGGGTCTCAGCCCCAGCATTTT. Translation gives CAWSPGSQPQHF.

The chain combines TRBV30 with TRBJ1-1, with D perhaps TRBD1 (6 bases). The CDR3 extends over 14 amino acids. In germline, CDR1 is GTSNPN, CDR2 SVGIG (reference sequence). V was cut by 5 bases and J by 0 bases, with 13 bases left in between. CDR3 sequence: CAWDGGPVNTEAFF. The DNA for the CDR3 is TGTGCCTGGGACGGGGGCCCGGTGAACACTGAAGCTTTCTTT.

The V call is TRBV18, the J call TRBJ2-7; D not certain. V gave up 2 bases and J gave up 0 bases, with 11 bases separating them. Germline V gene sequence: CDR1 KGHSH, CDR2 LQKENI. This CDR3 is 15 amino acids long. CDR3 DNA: TGTGCCAGCTCACCATTTGGGGTAAGCTCCTACGAGCAGTACTTC. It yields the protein CASSPFGVSSYEQYF.